These 9 T cell receptor beta chains were sequenced from one sample in a study of OX40 agonist ivuxolimab in advanced cancers. Method: immunoSEQ multiplex PCR; TCRdb's copy keeps in-frame clones and lacks some. The data hold fewer than 20,000 clones, with approximately 78% observed a single time. The starting material was CD4+ or CD8+ T cells sorted from blood, obtained in a trial of the OX40 agonist ivuxolimab. The receptors were sampled from an adult with an advanced solid tumor such as melanoma, head and neck, liver or kidney cancer.

In nucleotides, the CDR3 is TGTGCCAGCAGCTTAGATGTTGGGGTTTCCACTGAAGCTTTCTTT. Translated, it gives CASSLDVGVSTEAFF. V usage is TRBV11-2 and J usage is TRBJ1-1; no reliable D call. Germline V gene data show CDR1 as SGHAT and CDR2 as FQNNGV. This CDR3 is built from 15 residues. With 0 bases removed from V and 4 bases from J, the gap between germline ends came to 12 bases.

The rearrangement links TRBV28 to TRBJ2-7, with 7 bases matching TRBD2. CDR3 length: 16 amino acids. The germline V gene encodes CDR1 MDHEN and CDR2 SYDVKM. J lost 1 base, V lost 7 bases, and 13 bases had no gene match. The CDR3 sequence is CASTGGVQTPSYEQYF. The DNA of the CDR3 is TGTGCCAGCACTGGGGGGGTCCAGACCCCTTCCTACGAGCAGTACTTC.

CDR3 bases: TGTGCCAGCAGCTCTATACGGCACTATGGCTACACCTTC. It codes for CASSSIRHYGYTF. The V gene is TRBV9, the J gene TRBJ1-2; D remains unclear. Looked up from germline, CDR1 is SGDLS and CDR2 is YYNGEE. The CDR3 runs to 13 residues. V dropped 4 bases and J dropped 3 bases, with 10 bases sitting between them.

This chain links TRBV4-1 with TRBJ1-6; D call uncertain. V was cut by 7 bases and J by 7 bases, with 5 bases left in between. The germline gives CDR1 MGHRA, CDR2 YSYEKL. There are 11 residues in the CDR3. CDR3 loop: CASNHNSPLHF. In DNA form, the CDR3 reads TGCGCCAGCAATCACAATTCACCCCTCCACTTT.

The chain links TRBV27 to TRBJ2-2; D not resolved. CDR1 is MNHEY and CDR2 is SMNVEV in the germline V gene (reference sequence). This CDR3 comprises 16 residues. V was trimmed by 3 bases and J by 0 bases, leaving 11 bases between them. The CDR3 is CASSLNTVANTGELFF. In DNA form, the CDR3 reads TGTGCCAGCAGTTTGAACACAGTCGCGAACACCGGGGAGCTGTTTTTT.

The V gene is TRBV9, the J gene TRBJ1-6; D is unclear. Trimming took off 4 bases at V and 8 bases at J, with 10 bases between the two ends. The CDR3 contains 13 residues. Germline lookup yields CDR1 SGDLS and CDR2 YYNGEE. For the CDR3, the DNA is TGTGCCAGCAGCCCCATATTGGATTCACCCCTCCACTTT. Protein product: CASSPILDSPLHF.

V is TRBV6-5 and J is TRBJ1-2, with 9 bases identical to TRBD1. Germline V gene lookup returns CDR1 MNHEY and CDR2 SVGAGI. The CDR3 totals 14 residues. The trim removed 6 bases at V and 5 bases at J, leaving 7 bases unmatched. The CDR3 protein is CASRSGQGWYGYTF. CDR3 bases: TGTGCCAGCAGGTCGGGACAGGGTTGGTATGGCTACACCTTC.

This clone has only one observation. This sequence joins TRBV27 and TRBJ2-1, with 8 nucleotides matching TRBD2. After removal of 6 bases from V and 9 bases from J, the junction contained 10 bases not matched to a gene. There are 14 residues in the CDR3. CDR1 MNHEY and CDR2 SMNVEV come from the germline V gene (reference sequence). The CDR3 protein is CASRTPGLVGEQFF. The CDR3 DNA reads TGTGCCAGCAGGACTCCGGGACTAGTCGGTGAGCAGTTCTTC.

The chain recombines TRBV18 with TRBJ2-1, with 8 bases aligning to TRBD2. The trim removed 0 bases at V and 5 bases at J, leaving 9 bases unmatched. This CDR3 is built from 17 residues. Per the germline V gene, CDR1 is KGHSH and CDR2 is LQKENI. The CDR3 DNA follows: TGTGCCAGCTCACCACCGGGAGCGGGAGCAACTAACAATGAGCAGTTCTTC. It codes for CASSPPGAGATNNEQFF.